The rows below give T cell receptor beta chains drawn from one sample of a study of blood T cell repertoires in COVID-19. Profiled with immunoSEQ multiplex PCR; TCRdb holds only in-frame clones, not every one. Of some 180,000 clones listed, 80% to 90% are singletons. The sequencing input was peripheral blood. These receptors originate from a human donor in a cohort sampled during active COVID-19. The CDR3 runs from the conserved cysteine through the conserved F or W. The order of the fields is V gene, D gene, CDR3 length, J gene, clone size, CDR3 DNA, CDR3 protein. The D gene is left open where the match is weak. Size tells how often a clone was seen (once, few, many) or the class of an expanded clone, and some rows leave it out.

V gene: TRBV13
D gene: TRBD1
CDR3 length: 13
J gene: TRBJ1-2
clone size: -
CDR3 DNA: TGTGCCGGACAGGGGGCGGCACTCTATGGCTACACCTTC
CDR3 protein: CAGQGAALYGYTF

V gene: TRBV19
D gene: TRBD1
CDR3 length: 15
J gene: TRBJ1-1
clone size: -
CDR3 DNA: TGTGCCAGTAAGAGGGAAGGGACAGGGAACACTGAAGCTTTCTTT
CDR3 protein: CASKREGTGNTEAFF

V gene: TRBV25-1
D gene: -
CDR3 length: 14
J gene: TRBJ1-6
clone size: -
CDR3 DNA: TGTGCCAGCAGTGAGGGGCCGTATAATTCACCCCTCCACTTT
CDR3 protein: CASSEGPYNSPLHF

V gene: TRBV20-1
D gene: -
CDR3 length: 11
J gene: TRBJ2-1
clone size: -
CDR3 DNA: TGCAGTGCTAGAGCGGGAGCTAATTGGTTCTTC
CDR3 protein: CSARAGANWFF

V gene: TRBV5-6
D gene: -
CDR3 length: 15
J gene: TRBJ1-2
clone size: -
CDR3 DNA: TGTGCCAGCAGCTTGGCCTTCCGGCCCCAGGGGGGCTACACCTTC
CDR3 protein: CASSLAFRPQGGYTF

V gene: TRBV6-2/TRBV6-3
D gene: TRBD1
CDR3 length: 14
J gene: TRBJ2-7
clone size: once
CDR3 DNA: TGTGCCAGCAGTTACGCCGGCGGACAGGATGAGCAGTACTTC
CDR3 protein: CASSYAGGQDEQYF

V gene: TRBV9
D gene: TRBD1
CDR3 length: 15
J gene: TRBJ2-2
clone size: -
CDR3 DNA: TGTGCCAGCAGCGTAGAGGGACAGGACACCGGGGAGCTGTTTTTT
CDR3 protein: CASSVEGQDTGELFF

V gene: TRBV27
D gene: TRBD2
CDR3 length: 16
J gene: TRBJ2-5
clone size: -
CDR3 DNA: TGTGCCAGCAGTCGGACTAGCGGGAGTTTCAAAGAGACCCAGTACTTC
CDR3 protein: CASSRTSGSFKETQYF

V gene: TRBV7-9
D gene: TRBD1
CDR3 length: 14
J gene: TRBJ2-7
clone size: -
CDR3 DNA: TGTGCCAGCAGCCGCGGACAGGGGGCCCCCGAGCAGTACTTC
CDR3 protein: CASSRGQGAPEQYF

V gene: TRBV7-2
D gene: -
CDR3 length: 15
J gene: TRBJ2-1
clone size: -
CDR3 DNA: TGTGCCAGCAGCTTGGATGGGCAGCCCTACAATGAGCAGTTCTTC
CDR3 protein: CASSLDGQPYNEQFF